Listed below are T cell receptor beta chains from one sample, sequenced in a study of neurological immune-mediated disorders. Each CDR3 protein is one row after TCRdb ran MiXCR on the 5' RACE reads. The sample yields over 45,000 distinct CDR3 sequences, roughly 23% seen once. The sequenced material came from PBMCs. These receptors all come from a woman between 70 and 85 years old in good health. Both conserved end residues are part of each CDR3.

TRBJ1-5 TRBV20-1 CSAKDSYSNQPQHF
TRBJ1-6 TRBV18 CASSQTGGGSPLHF
TRBJ2-1 TRBV5-1 CASSPASDNEQFF
TRBJ1-2 TRBV7-2 CASSSSGSNYGYTF
TRBJ2-7 TRBV5-1 CASSSSLAGEREQYF
TRBJ1-2 TRBV9 CASSDPPGRDGYTF
TRBJ2-7 TRBV4-1 CASSQTGGVYEQYF
TRBJ2-1 TRBV12-3/TRBV12-4 CASSPQRTEGNEQFF
TRBJ2-7 TRBV6-6 CASSYSTQGGEQYF
TRBJ2-3 TRBV6-2/TRBV6-3 CASTTAGGVADTQYF
TRBJ2-1 TRBV2 CASCVVRYNEQFF
TRBJ1-4 TRBV9 CASSGNLGAEKLFF
TRBJ2-2 TRBV24-1 CATSDSWGFGSGELFF
TRBJ2-2 TRBV12-3/TRBV12-4 CASRGPANTGELFF
TRBJ2-3 TRBV6-2/TRBV6-3 CASTPRGSDTQYF
TRBJ2-2 TRBV2 CASSGASGSAGELFF
TRBJ2-7 TRBV7-3 CASQAIGTASYEQYF
TRBJ2-7 TRBV5-1 CASSLGYNYEQYF
TRBJ1-5 TRBV27 CASSLSAQYSNQPHF
TRBJ2-5 TRBV9 CASSVGRVTEVYETQYF
TRBJ2-1 TRBV7-2 CASSLWTGDYNEQFF
TRBJ2-5 TRBV3-1 CASSRIAETQYF
TRBJ2-2 TRBV10-3 CAIRSLGDTGELFF
TRBJ2-3 TRBV5-1 CASSPQAVSTDTQYF
TRBJ2-2 TRBV20-1 CSAPRGGRETGELFF
TRBJ2-6 TRBV20-1 CSAISGANVLTF
TRBJ1-2 TRBV5-1 CASSWGQLGDYGYTF
TRBJ1-5 TRBV29-1 CSVVGNQPQHF
TRBJ2-1 TRBV10-3 CAITRELPYNEQFF
TRBJ2-7 TRBV5-1 CASSYETSGRGGYEQYF
TRBJ1-5 TRBV29-1 CSVKNSNQPQHF
TRBJ2-1 TRBV5-1 CASSHRDSTYNEQFF
TRBJ1-1 TRBV7-9 CASSLEGGRSTEAFF
TRBJ1-5 TRBV12-3/TRBV12-4 CASSRGAEYSQPQHF
TRBJ2-2 TRBV28 CASRESESDRGAYTGELFF
TRBJ2-2 TRBV5-1 CASSPSGRFGGELFF
TRBJ2-5 TRBV3-1 CASSQGELAGGLQETQYF